This TCR beta chain is drawn from a study of blood T cell repertoires in COVID-19 (dated by TCRdb to the early 2020s). In terms of the full investigation: Collaborator samples came from the United States, Italy and Spain and covered acute and convalescent phases of COVID-19. The material from the prospective study consisted of cDNA or gDNA derived from T cells, B-cell-depleted T cells, or PBMCs. Deeply sampled blood TCRbeta repertoires from subjects exposed to, actively infected with, or recovered from COVID-19 were included in the dataset. The repertoires were released in a freely available public database meant as a resource for research on the immune response to SARS-CoV-2. Samples came from the ongoing ImmuneRACE study (first 160 participants) plus 1,254 subjects from 6 global collaborators. A de-identified subject ID, COVID-19 status, age in years and sex were almost always included in the sample metadata. HLA class I and class II types, where available, came from metadata supplied by the sample provider rather than from assay-based typing.

Regarding this clone: No cognate antigen has been identified for it. No quality values exist for individual bases; no much larger clone is one base distant.

At one collaborating source in Seattle, patients were enrolled during active infection and were followed longitudinally through the course of disease. The collaborating institutions used their own protocols to collect whole blood in K2EDTA tubes. For TCRbeta analysis, collaborator samples were shipped as frozen whole blood, as isolated PBMCs, or as DNA extracted from either sample type. TCRbeta CDR3 regions were amplified from genomic DNA using the immunoSEQ Assay, a bias-controlled multiplex PCR. The paper's processing steps were these. Nucleated cell counts per sample were estimated from amplification of reference gene primers within the assay. To quantify the absolute abundance of each unique TCRbeta CDR3 rearrangement, sequence reads were collapsed and filtered. For each sample, productive Simpson clonality was calculated as the square root of Simpson's diversity index over productive rearrangements. TCRdb obtained this table from immuneACCESS and retained in-frame rearrangements with V and J assigned. These tables miss some clones; where compared with another copy, unresolved V genes account for less than half of the shortfall, and the remainder is unexplained. V and J calls and clone size come straight from that table; D and trimming were deduced from the DNA. The sample contains roughly 230,000 clones, around 85% of them found a single time. The ten largest make up more than 4.5% of the sample.

Broader findings and caveats from the paper: How much clinical and demographic metadata was included differed by source and by participant, and the metadata was provided uncurated.

V is pruned by 0 bases and J by 5 bases, leaving 4 bases of the junction without a gene match. The CDR3, cysteine through phenylalanine, is 14 amino acids long. The CDR3 DNA has 42 bases and is translated from base 1. The germline V gene gives CDR1 as SGHDT and CDR2 as YYEEEE. This TCR was recovered from a man in his fifties or sixties with COVID-19, enrolled during active disease. The chain employs TRBV5-6 and TRBJ1-2, with 7 bases in between that match TRBD1. The sequenced sample was peripheral blood. At the DNA level, the sequence is TGTGCCAGCAGCTTGGACAGGGGAGCGTATGGCTACACCTTC. Protein translation: CASSLDRGAYGYTF.